These 19 T cell receptor beta chains were all obtained from the same sample, sequenced in a study of regulatory T cells in long-lasting Graves disease. Construction of TCR beta libraries relied on iRepertoire HTBI primers and on Arm-PCR targeting CDR3 regions. MiXCR, applied by TCRdb to the multiplex PCR reads, yields one record per CDR3 protein. This table holds about half a million distinct CDR3 sequences, 9.5% to 15% found once. The time point denotes: newly diagnosed GD, antithyroid drugs for less than 3 months. Extracted PBMC RNA gave rise to the TCR library. These data were also filed under a second study, of T cells in Graves' hyperthyroidism and ophthalmopathy.

Sequencing used peripheral blood mononuclear cells (PBMCs), obtained at new diagnosis, from a patient treated with antithyroid drugs. The receptor set was obtained from a woman aged 25-40 years with Graves disease.

Many counts were recorded for this clonotype. The chain couples TRBV4-3 to TRBJ2-3; 9 nucleotides agree with TRBD1. This CDR3 contains 15 residues. V dropped 4 bases and J dropped 8; count of bases not matched to a gene: 10. CDR1 and CDR2 (germline): LGHNA, YSLEER. The CDR3 DNA reads as TGCGCCAGCAGCCGACGGACAGGGGACTATGTTACGCAGTATTTT. It codes for CASSRRTGDYVTQYF.

This clonotype was picked up a small number of times. This chain uses TRBV25-1 with TRBJ1-3, with D uncertain. Per germline, CDR1 MGHDK and CDR2 SYGVNS. The V and J ends lost 3 bases and 0 bases respectively, with 15 bases between them. The CDR3 spans 17 residues. CDR3 in DNA: TGTGCCAGCAGTGATTTCCCCGGCGAGAGCTCTGGAAACACCATATATTTT. It yields the protein CASSDFPGESSGNTIYF.

This clonotype appeared a single time. The rearrangement joins TRBV28 to TRBJ2-7, with a possible D match to TRBD2 (6 bases). Trimming removed 6 bases from V and 7 bases from J, with 25 bases in between. The germline CDR1 and CDR2 sequences are MDHEN and SYDVKM. CDR3 length: 16 amino acids. Here the CDR3 reads CASRTSTGTPQREQYF. CDR3 DNA: TGTGCCAGCAGAACATCCACCGGGACTCCTCAAAGGGAGCAGTACTTC.

This clonotype turned up a few times. V usage is TRBV5-1 and J usage is TRBJ1-2; the match to TRBD1 covers 8 bases. After removal of 4 bases from V and 10 bases from J, the junction contained 9 bases not matched to a gene. This CDR3 contains 13 residues. The germline gives CDR1 SGHRS, CDR2 YFSETQ. Here the CDR3 reads CASSTETGGDYTF. The CDR3 bases are TGCGCCAGCAGCACCGAAACAGGGGGTGACTACACCTTC.

The genes are TRBV27 and TRBJ2-1, with 15 bases fitting TRBD2. Germline V gene data show CDR1 as MNHEY and CDR2 as SMNVEV (reference sequence). This CDR3 has 18 residues. Trimming cost V 3 bases and J 9 bases; bases outside gene matches: 12. CDR3 protein: CASSFSGLAGGRGGEQFF. In nucleotides, the CDR3 is TGTGCCAGCAGTTTTTCCGGACTAGCGGGAGGGAGGGGCGGTGAGCAGTTCTTC.

This clonotype was observed many times. The rearrangement joins TRBV29-1 to TRBJ2-2; D gene uncertain. The V gene's germline CDR1 is SQVTM and CDR2 ANQGSEA. The CDR3 covers 13 residues. V was trimmed by 6 bases and J by 6 bases, leaving 14 bases between them. The CDR3 region is CSVNLGVPGELFF. The CDR3 coding sequence is TGCAGCGTCAACCTTGGGGTTCCCGGGGAGCTGTTTTTT.

The table lists this clonotype with a few counts. The chain is built from TRBV20-1 and TRBJ1-2, with 7 bases aligning to TRBD1. The CDR3 consists of 14 residues. From germline, CDR1 is DFQATT and CDR2 SNEGSKA (reference sequence). V trimming: 6 bases; J trimming: 2 bases; junction bases outside the gene matches: 9. CDR3 sequence: CSAFTGVKNYGYTF. The CDR3 bases are TGCAGTGCCTTTACAGGGGTAAAGAACTATGGCTACACCTTC.

This clonotype was recorded at least ten times. In DNA, the CDR3 is TGTGCCAGCAGCTCCGGGACGGGGTACGAGCAGTACTTC. This sequence encodes CASSSGTGYEQYF. The chain employs TRBV7-2 and TRBJ2-7, with D perhaps given as TRBD1 or TRBD2 (5 bases each). V was clipped by 4 bases and J by 4 bases, with 11 bases between them. Germline V gives CDR1 SGHTA, CDR2 FQGNSA. CDR3 size: 13 residues. Drawing the rest from reference TRBV7-2 and TRBJ2-7, the complete variable domain is GAGVSQSPSNKVTEKGKDVELRCDPISGHTALYWYRQSLGQGLEFLIYFQGNSAPDKSGLPSDRFSAERTGGSVSTLTIQRTQQEDSAVYLCASSSGTGYEQYFGPGTRLTVT.

This clonotype showed up many times. V is TRBV12-3 or TRBV12-4 and J is TRBJ2-5; perhaps D is TRBD1 or TRBD2 (5 bases each). With 6 bases removed from V and 3 bases from J, the gap between germline ends came to 23 bases. The CDR3 totals 17 residues. CDR3 coding DNA: TGTGCCAGCAGGTCCGGGACGCGTAAATCCACAGAAGAGACCCAGTACTTC. It encodes CASRSGTRKSTEETQYF.

CDR3 DNA: TGTGCCAGCAGTGCCGGACTAGCGGGAGGGCCAGGGTTCTTC. Protein: CASSAGLAGGPGFF. The chain uses TRBV6-1 and TRBJ2-1; TRBD2 matches at 15 bases. The trim removed 4 bases at V and 15 bases at J, leaving 7 bases unmatched. CDR1 and CDR2 from the germline V gene are MNHNS and SASEGT. The CDR3 length is 14 residues.

This clonotype has ten or more counts. The J gene is TRBJ1-1, the V gene TRBV6-5; perhaps TRBD1 as D (6 bases). CDR1 is MNHEY, CDR2 SVGAGI, per germline. This CDR3 comprises 15 residues. V lost 2 bases and J lost 5, with 15 bases in between. As DNA, the CDR3 is TGTGCCAGCAGTTACCCGGCGGGGGCGAAAACTGAAGCTTTCTTT. Translated: CASSYPAGAKTEAFF.

V and J are TRBV19 and TRBJ2-3, with D possibly being TRBD2 (6 bases). With 4 bases removed from V and 3 bases from J, the gap between germline ends came to 17 bases. The CDR3 length is 16 residues. In germline, CDR1 is LNHDA, CDR2 SQIVND (reference sequence). The CDR3 loop is CASSRTSPQKTDTQYF. CDR3 sequence (DNA): TGTGCCAGTAGTAGAACTAGCCCCCAGAAGACAGATACGCAGTATTTT.

This clonotype has ten or more counts. This sequence joins TRBV5-6 and TRBJ1-1; D is possibly TRBD1 (5 bases). V was trimmed by 7 bases and J by 11 bases, leaving 21 bases between them. CDR1 SGHDT and CDR2 YYEEEE come from the germline V gene. This CDR3 is built from 13 residues. CDR3 bases: TGTGCCAGCGGTGGAGTAGGACAAAGCTCCGCTTTCTTT. This encodes CASGGVGQSSAFF.

This clonotype was picked up a small number of times. Germline and junction disagree at one end, which may indicate a read error. The chain employs TRBV6-2 or TRBV6-3 and TRBJ1-4; D not certain. Germline V gene data show CDR1 as MNHEY and CDR2 as SVGEGT. The CDR3 consists of 13 residues. The CDR3 region is CASRSTDNEELFF. CDR3 nucleotide sequence: TGTGCCAGCCGGTCCACGGATAATGAAGAACTGTTTTTT.

This clonotype was found a few times. The V gene is TRBV6-2 or TRBV6-3, the J gene TRBJ2-7, with D maybe TRBD1 (5 bases). The ends were cut back, 2 bases at V and 3 bases at J, with 11 bases in the middle. CDR1 MNHEY and CDR2 SVGEGT come from the germline V gene. The CDR3 spans 14 residues. CDR3 protein: CASSYPTAYYEQYF. The CDR3 coding sequence is TGTGCCAGCAGTTACCCGACAGCGTACTACGAGCAGTACTTC.

The genes are TRBV7-2 and TRBJ1-6; TRBD1 matches at 7 bases. The CDR3 extends over 14 amino acids. With V trimmed by 3 bases and J by 8 bases, 4 bases remained unmatched. The germline CDR1 and CDR2 sequences are SGHTA and FQGNSA. The CDR3 protein is CASSFETGYSPLHF. The CDR3 bases are TGTGCCAGCAGCTTCGAGACAGGGTATTCACCCCTCCACTTT.

Regarding this clonotype: This clone may be a read error of a much larger clone one base away. The chain links TRBV12-3 or TRBV12-4 to TRBJ1-2; TRBD1 agrees at 7 bases. CDR3 length: 13 amino acids. The CDR3 DNA is TGTGCCGGCAGGTTGACAGGGTCTGATGGCTACACCTTC. Residues: CAGRLTGSDGYTF.

This clonotype was picked up a small number of times. The rearrangement joins TRBV20-1 to TRBJ2-7; 12 bases fit TRBD2. The length of the CDR3 is 15 residues. Germline CDR1 is DFQATT and CDR2 is SNEGSKA (reference sequence). V shed 1 base and J 3 bases; nucleotides not matched to a gene: 4. The CDR3 here is CSARVLLAGGYEQYF. The CDR3 coding sequence is TGCAGTGCTAGAGTCTTACTAGCGGGAGGCTACGAGCAGTACTTC.

Many counts were recorded for this clonotype. The chain joins TRBV10-3 to TRBJ1-2, with D perhaps TRBD1 (6 bases). V lost 8 bases and J 6 bases, leaving 16 bases between the germline ends. The length of the CDR3 is 13 residues. Germline V gene lookup returns CDR1 ENHRY and CDR2 SYGVKD. In nucleotides, the CDR3 is TGTGCCATCGGGGAACACACAGGGCATGGCTACACCTTC. Its translation is CAIGEHTGHGYTF.